What follows are 5 T cell receptor beta chains derived from one specimen sequenced in a study of Graves' ophthalmopathy and Graves' hyperthyroidism. Amplification from RNA transcripts yielded the TCR beta CDR3 regions. Amplification began with first-round RT-PCR using HTBI primers, then second-round multiplex PCR was performed. TCRdb redid the calling of the multiplex PCR reads with MiXCR, one entry per CDR3 protein. Of 620,000 or so distinct CDR3 sequences listed, 22% were seen once; the top ten hold approximately 7.7%. Sequencing was done on a sample of peripheral blood. The receptors here all came from a young woman with stable Graves' hyperthyroidism. Some clones in this sample may be carry-over from other donors' samples.

In this sample, this clonotype turned up many times. The chain joins TRBV2 to TRBJ2-7; D possibly uses TRBD1 or TRBD2 (6 bases each). The CDR3 has 15 residues. CDR1 and CDR2 from the germline V gene are SNHLY and FYNNEI. V was clipped by 7 bases and J by 4 bases, with 20 bases between them. The CDR3 spells CASKWGDIRSYEQYF. The DNA for the CDR3 is TGTGCCAGCAAGTGGGGGGACATTCGATCTTACGAGCAGTACTTC.

This clonotype occurred a few times. The chain combines TRBV12-3 or TRBV12-4 with TRBJ1-1, with D perhaps TRBD1 (5 bases). The germline V and J ends were trimmed by 3 bases and 4 bases, with 12 bases remaining between them. The CDR3 has 14 amino acids. The CDR3 here is CASSLEGPGTEAFF. In DNA form, the CDR3 reads TGTGCCAGCAGTTTGGAGGGGCCAGGCACTGAAGCTTTCTTT.

CDR3 DNA: TGTGCCAGTAGTATAGTGGAGGGTTCACAGCCCCAGCATTTT. This translates into CASSIVEGSQPQHF. The chain has TRBV19 and TRBJ1-5, with unresolved D. The CDR3 sequence is 14 residues long. The germline V gene has CDR1 LNHDA and CDR2 SQIVND (reference sequence). Trimming took 1 base from V and 7 from J, leaving 11 bases between them.

This clonotype was recorded at least ten times. This chain joins TRBV2 and TRBJ1-1; D gene ambiguous. V lost 7 bases and J 0 bases, leaving 15 bases between the germline ends. The CDR3 is 15 amino acids. Germline CDR1 is SNHLY and CDR2 is FYNNEI. The CDR3: CASTGADSVNTEAFF. The CDR3 DNA sequence: TGTGCCAGCACTGGAGCAGACTCAGTGAACACTGAAGCTTTCTTT.

This chain joins TRBV4-1 and TRBJ1-2; weak D call: TRBD1 (6 bases). The CDR3 spans 15 residues. Trimming removed 3 bases from V and 5 bases from J, with 16 bases in between. The germline CDR1 and CDR2 sequences are MGHRA and YSYEKL. The CDR3 reads CASSQDRTILYGYTF. CDR3 coding DNA: TGCGCCAGCAGCCAGGACAGAACGATCCTTTATGGCTACACCTTC.